This T cell receptor beta chain was sequenced for a study of T cells after yellow fever vaccination (dated by TCRdb to the late 2010s). Describing the broader study: The SMART-Seq v4 Ultra Low Input RNA kit was used to prepare libraries from fractions with low cell numbers. Bulk TCR alpha and beta repertoires were sequenced longitudinally to track T-cell clones before and after primary and booster YFV17D yellow fever vaccination. Two healthy male donors, one aged 18 to 30 and one aged 30 to 40 years, made up the cohort. Blood was drawn at multiple timepoints before and after primary and secondary immunization, with bulk PBMC replicates and cell subsets isolated. The paper as a whole reports these results and caveats: A small fraction of clonotypes showed up in both the CD4 and CD8 compartments, probably as a result of convergent recombination. After the booster, most clones that had expanded after primary vaccination were detected again (approximately 96% of CD4 and around nine tenths of CD8), suggesting broad maintenance of memory. Because abundant contaminating clonotypes from the bulk population could be contained in FACS-sorted repertoires, computational filtering was required. The study included only a couple of donors, which limits how far the findings can be generalized. The secondary T-cell response was weaker than the primary response but faster, peaking on day 5 instead of day 15.

TCRdb lists the instrument as Illumina NovaSeq 6000. TCR cDNA was synthesized by 5'RACE template switching, through which a universal primer site and unique molecular identifiers were introduced. cDNA synthesis was primed from both the TCR alpha and TCR beta constant segments. Libraries were amplified in two PCR steps, with sample barcodes and sequencing adapters added in the second step. Libraries were sequenced on Illumina HiSeq 2500 (2x100 bp) or NovaSeq (2x150 bp). From the authors' description of their analysis: MIGEC handled demultiplexing of reads and collapsing into UMI consensus sequences, while MiXCR performed V(D)J alignment. Using edgeR on replicate PBMC samples, clonotypes were called vaccine-responding if FDR was below 0.01 and the log2 fold change was above 5 up to day 15. Each bulk clonotype was labeled CD4 or CD8 based on which sequenced repertoire, CD4 or CD8, contained the clonotype at higher abundance. TCRdb trimmed public reads at Q25 via fastp, called clones via MiXCR and kept in-frame beta chains. Rows are unified per CDR3 protein, each entry keeping the most common DNA and genes. The V and J calls here are based on TCRdb, not the publication. The sample yields some 320,000 distinct CDR3 sequences; 7.5% to 9.5% were counted once. The ten biggest clones cover about 3.5% of the sample.

This specimen's treatment or condition label, interpreted: live attenuated yellow fever vaccine strain. A standard Ficoll-Paque protocol was used to isolate PBMCs from peripheral blood. Dynabeads CD4 and CD8 positive selection kits were used to isolate CD4 and CD8 T-cell fractions. TriZol was used to extract RNA from bulk PBMCs, CD4 and CD8 fractions, and dextramer-positive and dextramer-negative fractions. This clonotype was recorded many times. Its specific antigen is unknown. No per-base quality is available; no much larger clone lies one base away. Taken from cysteine to phenylalanine, the CDR3 has 16 residues. CDR3 DNA is the only sequence kept; it has 48 bases, read in frame from the first base. V has 0 bases trimmed and J has 2 bases trimmed; junction bases matching no gene number 4. CDR1 is given as SGHRS and CDR2 as YFSETQ, both from the germline V gene.

The sequence was collected from a man in his late teens or twenties who received the YFV17D yellow fever vaccine. Sequences were derived from CD4+ T cells sorted from PBMCs, sampled 5 days after the yellow fever booster vaccination. The rearrangement combines TRBV5-1 with TRBJ2-1, and 8 bases in between align with TRBD2. The DNA sequence is TGCGCCAGCAGCTTGGATGCCGGGGGGGCCTACAATGAGCAGTTCTTC. Its translation reads: CASSLDAGGAYNEQFF.